Presented here are 27 T cell receptor beta chains from one specimen sequenced in a study of T cell responses to AZD1222 COVID-19 vaccine. The table came from immunoSEQ multiplex PCR; TCRdb's copy has only in-frame clones and leaves some out. The sample lists 150,000 to 200,000 clones, around 92% seen once, with 1.3% in the top ten. The sequencing here drew on peripheral blood, taken 28 days after the second AZD1222 dose. The receptors stem from an adult who received the AZD1222 COVID-19 vaccine.

The chain employs TRBV7-9 and TRBJ2-5; no firm D call. Germline V gene data show CDR1 as SEHNR and CDR2 as FQNEAQ (reference sequence). The CDR3 totals 13 residues. V was cut by 2 bases and J by 0 bases, with 4 bases left in between. CDR3: CASSLQDQETQYF. The CDR3 DNA is TGTGCCAGCAGCTTACAGGACCAAGAGACCCAGTACTTC.

The V gene is TRBV7-6, the J gene TRBJ1-4, with D possibly matching TRBD1 (5 bases). V was clipped by 0 bases and J by 0 bases, with 14 bases between them. Germline V gives CDR1 SGHVS, CDR2 FNYEAQ. The CDR3 totals 18 residues. In DNA, the CDR3 is TGTGCCAGCAGCTTAGCGGGACCCCTAGGGCCAACTAATGAAAAACTGTTTTTT. Amino acid sequence: CASSLAGPLGPTNEKLFF.

The chain links TRBV5-5 to TRBJ1-2, with 9 bases fitting TRBD1. The V and J ends lost 4 bases and 8 bases, in that order; junction bases with no gene match: 9. Germline CDR1 SGHKS, CDR2 YYEKEE (reference sequence). The CDR3 covers 14 residues. CDR3 in amino acids: CASSRLQGAGGYTF. The CDR3, as DNA: TGTGCCAGCAGCCGTCTACAGGGGGCAGGGGGCTACACCTTC.

The V and J genes are TRBV28 and TRBJ2-7; the D gene is possibly TRBD1 (5 bases). Germline V gene sequence: CDR1 MDHEN, CDR2 SYDVKM. V shed 7 bases and J shed 5 bases, with 18 bases lying between them. The CDR3 totals 14 residues. CDR3 residues: CASKGRRAHHEQYF. The CDR3 DNA sequence: TGTGCCAGCAAGGGGCGCAGGGCCCACCACGAGCAGTACTTC.

A few counts support this clone. V and J are TRBV4-1 and TRBJ1-2, with D possibly being TRBD1 (5 bases). The CDR3 loop spans 16 amino acids. V lost 0 bases, J lost 5 bases, and 16 bases lay in between. Germline-derived CDR1 and CDR2 are MGHRA and YSYEKL. The CDR3: CASSQDTGRRAYGYTF. The CDR3 DNA is TGCGCCAGCAGCCAAGATACAGGTCGGAGGGCTTATGGCTACACCTTC.

This chain uses TRBV27 with TRBJ1-3; D is ambiguous. Germline assignment: CDR1 MNHEY and CDR2 SMNVEV (reference sequence). The CDR3 sequence is 14 residues long. V lost 0 bases to trimming and J lost 1 base, with 4 bases between them. The chain's CDR3 is CASSLSGSGNTIYF. CDR3 nucleotide sequence: TGTGCCAGCAGTTTATCTGGGTCTGGAAACACCATATATTTT.

The chain couples TRBV27 to TRBJ1-6; 10 bases line up with TRBD1. The CDR3 length is 15 residues. V was pared by 2 bases and J by 7 bases, with 2 bases of the junction left unmatched. Germline V gives CDR1 MNHEY, CDR2 SMNVEV (reference sequence). As DNA, the CDR3 is TGTGCCAGCAGTTTAGGACAGGGGGGAAATTCACCCCTCCACTTT. Amino acid sequence: CASSLGQGGNSPLHF.

The V call is TRBV30, the J call TRBJ2-7, with D tentatively TRBD1 or TRBD2 (5 bases each). Trimming removed 3 bases from V and 4 bases from J, with 16 bases in between. From germline, CDR1 is GTSNPN and CDR2 SVGIG (reference sequence). This CDR3 region has 14 residues. CDR3 bases: TGTGCCTGGAGGCGTCCGGGACCACTTTACGAGCAGTACTTC. It translates to CAWRRPGPLYEQYF.

The chain is built from TRBV19 and TRBJ1-5; 9 positions match TRBD1. From germline, CDR1 is LNHDA and CDR2 SQIVND (reference sequence). The trim removed 6 bases at V and 0 bases at J, leaving 9 bases unmatched. The CDR3 totals 17 residues. This CDR3 is CASSIQGAAYSNQPQHF. Here the CDR3 DNA reads TGTGCCAGTAGCATACAGGGGGCGGCATATAGCAATCAGCCCCAGCATTTT.

V is TRBV20-1 and J is TRBJ2-5; D might be TRBD1 (6 bases). Germline V CDR1 and CDR2: DFQATT, SNEGSKA (reference sequence). V lost 3 bases to trimming and J lost 3 bases, with 11 bases between them. The CDR3 runs 13 residues. The CDR3 region has the DNA TGCAGTGCTAGTAGGACAGCCAAAGAGACCCAGTACTTC. Residues: CSASRTAKETQYF.

V usage is TRBV7-2 and J usage is TRBJ2-6, with D unresolved. The CDR3 sequence is 16 residues long. V was trimmed by 5 bases and J by 0 bases, leaving 11 bases between them. CDR1 is SGHTA, CDR2 FQGNSA, per germline. As DNA, the CDR3 is TGTGCCAGCAGCCCCAGCTCCGGCTCTGGGGCCAACGTCCTGACTTTC. This codes for CASSPSSGSGANVLTF.

The chain has TRBV2 and TRBJ1-1; D is uncertain. CDR1 is SNHLY and CDR2 is FYNNEI in the germline V gene. CDR3 length: 13 amino acids. V was shortened by 3 bases and J by 11 bases, with 16 bases between the two germline ends. The CDR3 DNA reads as TGTGCCAGCAGTGAGGACCGGAGGGTTTGGGCTTTCTTT. Protein sequence: CASSEDRRVWAFF.

The chain employs TRBV7-2 and TRBJ1-6; D unclear. There are 15 residues in the CDR3. Trimming left V 1 base short and J 9 bases short, with 13 bases between. CDR1 and CDR2 from the germline V gene are SGHTA and FQGNSA. In nucleotides, the CDR3 is TGTGCCAGCAGCTTAGAAGGGTTCAACACTTCACCCCTCCACTTT. It translates to CASSLEGFNTSPLHF.

The rearrangement links TRBV5-1 to TRBJ2-1; 13 nucleotides match TRBD2. The V and J ends lost 3 bases and 7 bases, in that order; junction bases with no gene match: 7. From germline, CDR1 is SGHRS and CDR2 YFSETQ. This CDR3 is built from 16 residues. CDR3 sequence reads: CASSSELAGGVNEQFF. CDR3 DNA: TGCGCCAGCAGCTCGGAACTAGCGGGAGGGGTGAATGAGCAGTTCTTC.

This chain links TRBV2 with TRBJ1-4; a weak D match, TRBD1 (6 bases). Trimming took off 7 bases at V and 3 bases at J, with 18 bases between the two ends. The CDR3 consists of 16 residues. From germline, CDR1 is SNHLY and CDR2 FYNNEI. CDR3 coding DNA: TGTGCCAGCATACTTTTGGGGGGCTCGGCTAATGAAAAACTGTTTTTT. Translating gives CASILLGGSANEKLFF.

The chain has TRBV12-5 and TRBJ2-7, with unresolved D. The ends were cut back, 1 base at V and 2 bases at J, with 9 bases in the middle. Germline CDR1 reads LGHNT; CDR2 reads FRNRAP. CDR3 length: 14 amino acids. CDR3 region: CASGLGSPAYEQYF. The CDR3 DNA sequence: TGTGCTAGTGGTTTGGGTAGCCCGGCCTACGAGCAGTACTTC.

The chain carries TRBV9 and TRBJ1-6; unclear D gene. This CDR3 region has 13 residues. Trimming removed 2 bases from V and 9 bases from J, with 9 bases in between. From germline, CDR1 is SGDLS and CDR2 YYNGEE. DNA for the CDR3: TGTGCCAGCAGCGTGGCAGGTCGTTCACCCCTCCACTTT. As protein: CASSVAGRSPLHF.

V is TRBV20-1 and J is TRBJ1-2; D unresolved. V shed 0 bases and J shed 4 bases, with 3 bases lying between them. The CDR3 length is 11 residues. Per the germline V gene, CDR1 is DFQATT and CDR2 is SNEGSKA (reference sequence). The CDR3: CSAREGYGYTF. The DNA for the CDR3 is TGCAGTGCTAGAGAGGGCTATGGCTACACCTTC.

J is TRBJ1-1 and V is TRBV10-3; tentative D call: TRBD1 (5 bases). Germline CDR1 ENHRY, CDR2 SYGVKD. V was pared by 4 bases and J by 8 bases, with 14 bases between. The CDR3 runs to 13 residues. DNA of the CDR3: TGTGCCATCAGTGGGGGGGTTGGGTCGGAAGCTTTCTTT. It translates to CAISGGVGSEAFF.

This clone is a singleton in its sample. This sequence joins TRBV3-1 (or the pseudogene TRBV3-2) and TRBJ2-7; D is undetermined. The CDR3 has 11 residues. The germline V and J ends were trimmed by 6 bases and 3 bases, with 6 bases remaining between them. The germline V gene has CDR1 LGHDT and CDR2 YNNKEL (reference sequence). The CDR3 region has the DNA TGTGCCAGCAGTCTTGACTACGAGCAGTACTTC. Translating gives CASSLDYEQYF.

This chain links TRBV6-1 with TRBJ1-3; D is undetermined. Per the germline V gene, CDR1 is MNHNS and CDR2 is SASEGT. The V end lost 4 bases, the J end lost 2 bases, and 15 bases lay between the germline ends. The CDR3 is 16 residues long. The CDR3 DNA sequence: TGTGCCAGCAGTGGTGGTGCGGGGTTAACTGGAAACACCATATATTTT. Translated: CASSGGAGLTGNTIYF.

V gene TRBV19 combines with J gene TRBJ1-5; D unresolved. CDR3 length: 12 amino acids. The V end was cut by 10 bases, the J end by 4 bases, with 11 bases between. CDR1 and CDR2 from the germline V gene are LNHDA and SQIVND (reference sequence). The CDR3 sequence: CATSAKNQPQHF. CDR3 nucleotides: TGTGCCACCTCCGCTAAAAATCAGCCCCAGCATTTT.

The sample holds one count of this clone. V gene TRBV4-1 combines with J gene TRBJ1-2, with a tentative D call TRBD1 (5 bases). The V gene lost 4 bases and the J gene lost 7 bases, with 16 bases spanning the gap. In germline, CDR1 is MGHRA, CDR2 YSYEKL. The CDR3 runs 14 residues. CDR3 amino acids: CASSPVGQGGGYTF. As DNA, the CDR3 is TGCGCCAGCAGCCCGGTGGGTCAGGGAGGTGGCTACACCTTC.

V gene TRBV30 combines with J gene TRBJ1-5; no clear D gene. The CDR3 covers 16 residues. V lost 5 bases, J lost 0 bases, and 17 bases lay in between. Germline V CDR1 and CDR2: GTSNPN, SVGIG (reference sequence). In nucleotides, the CDR3 is TGTGCCTGGGCTAAAACCGACTCGAGTAGCAATCAGCCCCAGCATTTT. Translating gives CAWAKTDSSSNQPQHF. Filled out from reference TRBV30 and TRBJ1-5, the complete variable domain reads SQTIHQWPATLVQPVGSPLSLECTVEGTSNPNLYWYRQAAGRGLQLLFYSVGIGQISSEVPQNLSASRPQDRQFILSSKKLLLSDSGFYLCAWAKTDSSSNQPQHFGDGTRLSIL.

The chain is built from TRBV5-1 and TRBJ1-1; no definite D call. Per the germline V gene, CDR1 is SGHRS and CDR2 is YFSETQ. The V and J ends lost 0 bases and 0 bases respectively, with 6 bases between them. The CDR3 is made up of 14 amino acids. The CDR3 sequence is CASSLDPVNTEAFF. The CDR3 DNA reads TGCGCCAGCAGCTTGGACCCAGTGAACACTGAAGCTTTCTTT.

The V and J genes are TRBV5-1 and TRBJ2-7; 14 nucleotides agree with TRBD2. Looked up from germline, CDR1 is SGHRS and CDR2 is YFSETQ. The trim removed 4 bases at V and 4 bases at J, leaving 7 bases unmatched. CDR3 length: 16 residues. The CDR3 bases are TGCGCCAGCAGCGCCCCCGGGACTAGCGGGGGATACGAGCAGTACTTC. The encoded protein is CASSAPGTSGGYEQYF.

The chain combines TRBV5-1 with TRBJ1-5, with a possible D match to TRBD1 (6 bases). Germline-derived CDR1 and CDR2 are SGHRS and YFSETQ. The CDR3 runs to 14 residues. V lost 0 bases and J lost 7, with 11 bases in between. The CDR3 spells CASSLDGGGQPQHF. DNA for the CDR3: TGCGCCAGCAGCTTGGATGGGGGCGGGCAGCCCCAGCATTTT. The whole variable domain, remainder taken from reference TRBV5-1 and TRBJ1-5, is KAGVTQTPRYLIKTRGQQVTLSCSPISGHRSVSWYQQTPGQGLQFLFEYFSETQRNKGNFPGRFSGRQFSNSRSEMNVSTLELGDSALYLCASSLDGGGQPQHFGDGTRLSIL.